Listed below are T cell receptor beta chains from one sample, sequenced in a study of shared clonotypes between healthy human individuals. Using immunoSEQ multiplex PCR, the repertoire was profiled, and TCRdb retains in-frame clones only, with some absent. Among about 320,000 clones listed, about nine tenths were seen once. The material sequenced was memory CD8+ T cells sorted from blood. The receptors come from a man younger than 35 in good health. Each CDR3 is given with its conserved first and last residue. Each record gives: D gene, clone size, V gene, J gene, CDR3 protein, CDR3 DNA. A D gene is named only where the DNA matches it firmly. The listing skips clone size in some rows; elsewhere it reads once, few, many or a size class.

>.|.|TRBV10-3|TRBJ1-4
CASQVATNEKLFF
TGTGCCAGCCAAGTTGCAACTAATGAAAAACTGTTTTTT
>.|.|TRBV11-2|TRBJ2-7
CASSLDPMDLYEQYF
TGTGCCAGCAGCTTAGATCCGATGGATTTATACGAGCAGTACTTC
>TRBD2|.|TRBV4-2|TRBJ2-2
CASSPISGGPGELFF
TGTGCCAGCAGCCCAATCTCGGGGGGGCCAGGGGAGCTGTTTTTT
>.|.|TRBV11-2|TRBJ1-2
CASSLGAGTNYGYTF
TGTGCCAGCAGCTTAGGCGCAGGGACTAACTATGGCTACACCTTC
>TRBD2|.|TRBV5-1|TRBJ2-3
CASSLALAGVSSTDTQYF
TGCGCCAGCAGCTTGGCGCTAGCGGGGGTCTCTAGCACAGATACGCAGTATTTT
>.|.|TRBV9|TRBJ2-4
CASSSGPVNIQYF
TGTGCCAGCAGCTCCGGGCCGGTGAACATTCAGTACTTC
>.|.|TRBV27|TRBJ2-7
CASSHRGTSYEQYF
TGTGCCAGCAGTCACCGGGGGACCTCCTACGAGCAGTACTTC
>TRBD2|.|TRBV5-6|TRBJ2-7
CATYRGGLSSYEQYF
TGTGCCACCTACCGGGGGGGGCTGAGCTCCTACGAGCAGTACTTC
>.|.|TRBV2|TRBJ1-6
CASSGVSNLYNSPLHF
TGTGCCAGCAGTGGGGTCAGCAACTTATATAATTCACCCCTCCACTTT
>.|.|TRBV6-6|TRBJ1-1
CASHGTSTNTEAFF
TGTGCCAGCCACGGGACATCGACGAACACTGAAGCTTTCTTT
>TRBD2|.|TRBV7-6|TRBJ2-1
CASSLVAGGDEQFF
TGTGCCAGCAGCTTAGTAGCGGGGGGGGATGAGCAGTTCTTC
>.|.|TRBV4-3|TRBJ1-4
CASSQTGPYINEKLFF
TGCGCCAGCAGCCAAACGGGCCCATACATAAATGAAAAACTGTTTTTT
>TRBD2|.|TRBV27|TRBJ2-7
CASSLLGGSSYEQYF
TGTGCCAGCAGTTTACTGGGCGGGAGCTCCTACGAGCAGTACTTC
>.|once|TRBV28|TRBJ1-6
CVTSRDYNSPLHF
TGTGTCACGAGCCGGGACTATAATTCACCCCTCCACTTT
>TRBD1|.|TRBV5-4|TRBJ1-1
CASSKPGQLGAFF
TGTGCCAGCAGCAAGCCGGGACAGCTCGGAGCTTTCTTT
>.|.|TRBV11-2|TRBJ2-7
CASSRGGIRDEQYF
TGTGCCAGCAGCCGGGGTGGGATTCGCGACGAGCAGTACTTC
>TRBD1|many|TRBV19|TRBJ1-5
CASSTTDRGVDSNQPQHF
TGTGCCAGTAGTACTACCGACAGGGGGGTGGATAGCAATCAGCCCCAGCATTTT
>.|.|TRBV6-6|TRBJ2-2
CASSHTGELFF
TGTGCCAGCAGTCACACCGGGGAGCTGTTTTTT
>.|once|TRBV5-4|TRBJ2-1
CASSVNVGGSSYNEQFF
TGTGCCAGCAGCGTCAACGTAGGGGGAAGCTCCTACAATGAGCAGTTCTTC
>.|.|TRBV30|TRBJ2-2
CAWSYTGELFF
TGTGCCTGGTCTTACACCGGGGAGCTGTTTTTT
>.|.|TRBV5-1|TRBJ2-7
CASSLSRVYEQYF
TGCGCCAGCAGCTTGTCTAGGGTGTACGAGCAGTACTTC
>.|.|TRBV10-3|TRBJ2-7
CAISEGFRYEQYF
TGTGCCATCAGTGAGGGATTTCGCTACGAGCAGTACTTC
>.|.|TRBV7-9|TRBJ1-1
CASSATMLNTEAFF
TGTGCCAGCAGCGCGACCATGCTGAACACTGAAGCTTTCTTT
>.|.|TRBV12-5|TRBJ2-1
CASGFWGYEQFF
TGTGCTAGTGGTTTTTGGGGTTATGAGCAGTTCTTC
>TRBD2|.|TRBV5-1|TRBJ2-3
CASSLALAGRTDTQYF
TGCGCCAGCAGCTTGGCGCTAGCGGGACGCACAGATACGCAGTATTTT
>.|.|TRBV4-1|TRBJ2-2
CASSQSNRVGTGELFF
TGCGCCAGCAGCCAGTCCAACAGGGTCGGCACCGGGGAGCTGTTTTTT
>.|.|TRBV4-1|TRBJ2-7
CASSFRGYEQYF
TGTGCCAGCAGCTTCCGGGGCTACGAGCAGTACTTC
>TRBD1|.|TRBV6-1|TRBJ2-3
CASSEGTGRADTQYF
TGTGCCAGCAGTGAGGGGACAGGTAGGGCAGATACGCAGTATTTT
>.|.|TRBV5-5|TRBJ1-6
CASSFGGSLNSPLHF
TGTGCCAGCAGCTTTGGAGGCAGCCTTAATTCACCCCTCCACTTT
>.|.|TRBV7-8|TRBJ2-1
CASSPTLNEQFF
TGTGCCAGCAGCCCGACCCTCAATGAGCAGTTCTTC
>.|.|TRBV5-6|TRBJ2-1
CASSWSSAPYNEQFF
TGTGCCAGCAGCTGGTCTAGCGCCCCCTACAATGAGCAGTTCTTC
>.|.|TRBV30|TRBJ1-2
CVSFRRANYGYTF
TGTGTCTCCTTCCGGCGGGCAAACTATGGCTACACCTTC
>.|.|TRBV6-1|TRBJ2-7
CASRNGEQYF
TGTGCCAGCAGGAATGGCGAGCAGTACTTC
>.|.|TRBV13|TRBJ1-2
CASSGSGAGYTF
TGTGCCAGCAGCGGGTCAGGGGCTGGCTACACCTTC
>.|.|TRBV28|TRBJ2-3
CASTPGEYTDTQYF
TGTGCCAGCACCCCGGGGGAGTACACAGATACGCAGTATTTT
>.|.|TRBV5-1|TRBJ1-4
CASSAGQFNEKLFF
TGCGCCAGCAGCGCCGGACAGTTTAATGAAAAACTGTTTTTT
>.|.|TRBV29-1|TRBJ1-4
CSVSGQGNEKLFF
TGCAGCGTATCTGGCCAGGGAAATGAAAAACTGTTTTTT
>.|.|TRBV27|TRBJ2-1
CASSRDLHNEQFF
TGTGCCAGCAGCCGCGACTTACACAATGAGCAGTTCTTC
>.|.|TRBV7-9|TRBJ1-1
CASSVSMNTEAFF
TGTGCCAGCAGCGTTTCCATGAACACTGAAGCTTTCTTT
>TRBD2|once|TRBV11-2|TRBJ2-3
CASSLASGGKDTQYF
TGTGCCAGCAGCTTAGCTAGCGGGGGGAAGGATACGCAGTATTTT
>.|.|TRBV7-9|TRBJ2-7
CASSFGGRYSYEQYF
TGTGCCAGCAGCTTCGGCGGCCGATACTCCTACGAGCAGTACTTC
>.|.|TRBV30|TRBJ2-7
CAWKGFLGDKTYEQYF
TGTGCCTGGAAGGGTTTTTTGGGGGACAAGACCTACGAGCAGTACTTC
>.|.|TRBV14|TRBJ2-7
CVSSQDWPGEWYEQYF
TGTGTCAGCAGCCAAGATTGGCCAGGGGAGTGGTACGAGCAGTACTTC
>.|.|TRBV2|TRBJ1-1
CASSDGEAFF
TGTGCCAGCAGTGACGGTGAAGCTTTCTTT